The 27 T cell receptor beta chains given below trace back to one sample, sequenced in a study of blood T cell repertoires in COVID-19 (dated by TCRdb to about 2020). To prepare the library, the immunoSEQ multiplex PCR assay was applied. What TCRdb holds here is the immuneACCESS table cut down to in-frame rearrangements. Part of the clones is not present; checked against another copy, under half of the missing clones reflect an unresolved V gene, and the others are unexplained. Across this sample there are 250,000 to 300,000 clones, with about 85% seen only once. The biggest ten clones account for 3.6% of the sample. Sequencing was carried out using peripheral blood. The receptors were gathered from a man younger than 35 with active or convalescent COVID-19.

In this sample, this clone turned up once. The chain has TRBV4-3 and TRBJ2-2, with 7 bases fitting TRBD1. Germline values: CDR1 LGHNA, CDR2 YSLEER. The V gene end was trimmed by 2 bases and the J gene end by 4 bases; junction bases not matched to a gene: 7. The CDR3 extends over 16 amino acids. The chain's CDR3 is CASSQSTGAGTGELFF. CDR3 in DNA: TGCGCCAGCAGCCAATCCACAGGGGCGGGCACCGGGGAGCTGTTTTTT.

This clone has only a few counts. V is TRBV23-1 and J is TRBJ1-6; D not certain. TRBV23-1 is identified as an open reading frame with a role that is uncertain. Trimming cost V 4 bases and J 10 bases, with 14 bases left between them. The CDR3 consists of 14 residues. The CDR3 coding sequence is TGCGCCAGCAGTCCGGAGAGTTCCCACTCACCCCTCCACTTT. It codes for CASSPESSHSPLHF.

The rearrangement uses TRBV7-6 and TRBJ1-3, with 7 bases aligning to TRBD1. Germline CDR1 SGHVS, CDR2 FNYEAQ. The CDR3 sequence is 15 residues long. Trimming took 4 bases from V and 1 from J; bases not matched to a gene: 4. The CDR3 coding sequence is TGTGCCAGCAGCTCGCCGGGACAGTCTGGAAACACCATATATTTT. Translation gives CASSSPGQSGNTIYF.

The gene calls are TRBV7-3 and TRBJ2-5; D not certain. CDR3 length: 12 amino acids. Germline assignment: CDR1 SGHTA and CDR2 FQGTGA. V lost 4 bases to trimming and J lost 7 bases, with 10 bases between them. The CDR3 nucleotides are TGTGCCAGCAGCTCCCAGGTCGGGACCCAGTACTTC. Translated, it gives CASSSQVGTQYF.

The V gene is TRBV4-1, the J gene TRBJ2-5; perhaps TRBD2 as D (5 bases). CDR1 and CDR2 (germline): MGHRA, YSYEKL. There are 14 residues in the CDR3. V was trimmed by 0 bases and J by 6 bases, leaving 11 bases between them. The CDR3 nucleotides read TGCGCCAGCAGCCAAGAATCAGGACTCAAGACCCAGTACTTC. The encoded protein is CASSQESGLKTQYF.

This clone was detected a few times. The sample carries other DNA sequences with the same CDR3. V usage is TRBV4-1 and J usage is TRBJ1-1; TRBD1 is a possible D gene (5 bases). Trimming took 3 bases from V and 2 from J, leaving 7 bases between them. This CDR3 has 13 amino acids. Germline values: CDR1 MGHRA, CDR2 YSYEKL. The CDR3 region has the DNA TGCGCCAGCAGCCAGGGGGGTAACACTGAAGCTTTCTTT. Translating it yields CASSQGGNTEAFF.

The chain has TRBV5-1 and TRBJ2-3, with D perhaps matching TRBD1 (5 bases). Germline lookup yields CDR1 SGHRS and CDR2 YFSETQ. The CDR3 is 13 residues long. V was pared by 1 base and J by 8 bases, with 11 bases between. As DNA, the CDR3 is TGCGCCAGCAGCTTGACAGGAATTGGTACGCAGTATTTT. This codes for CASSLTGIGTQYF.

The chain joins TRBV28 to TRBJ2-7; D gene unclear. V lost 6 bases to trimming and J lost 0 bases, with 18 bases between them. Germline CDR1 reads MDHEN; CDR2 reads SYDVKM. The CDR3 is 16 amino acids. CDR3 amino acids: CASRPPWQRSSYEQYF. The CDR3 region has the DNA TGTGCCAGCAGGCCCCCTTGGCAAAGGAGCTCCTACGAGCAGTACTTC.

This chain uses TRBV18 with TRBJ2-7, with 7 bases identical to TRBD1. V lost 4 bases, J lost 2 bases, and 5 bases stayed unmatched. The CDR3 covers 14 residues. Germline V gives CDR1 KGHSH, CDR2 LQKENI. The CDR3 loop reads CASSLRDSTYEQYF. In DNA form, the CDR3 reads TGTGCCAGCTCACTACGGGACAGTACCTACGAGCAGTACTTC.

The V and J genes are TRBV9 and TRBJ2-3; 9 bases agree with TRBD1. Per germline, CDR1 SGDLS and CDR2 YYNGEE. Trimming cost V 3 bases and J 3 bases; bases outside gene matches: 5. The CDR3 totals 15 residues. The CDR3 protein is CASSATGGWTDTQYF. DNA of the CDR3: TGTGCCAGCAGCGCGACAGGGGGTTGGACAGATACGCAGTATTTT.

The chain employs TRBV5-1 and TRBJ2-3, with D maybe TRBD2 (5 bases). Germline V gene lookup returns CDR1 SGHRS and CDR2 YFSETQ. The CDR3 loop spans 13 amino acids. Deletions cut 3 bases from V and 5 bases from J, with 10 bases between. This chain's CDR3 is CASSSSTEDTQYF. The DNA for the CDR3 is TGCGCCAGCAGCTCTAGCACCGAAGATACGCAGTATTTT.

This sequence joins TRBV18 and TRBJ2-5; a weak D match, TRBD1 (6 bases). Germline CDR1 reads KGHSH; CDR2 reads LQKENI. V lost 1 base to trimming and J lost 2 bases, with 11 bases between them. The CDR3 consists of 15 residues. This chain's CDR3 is CASSPRAQGQETQYF. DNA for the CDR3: TGTGCCAGCTCACCACGCGCGCAGGGGCAAGAGACCCAGTACTTC.

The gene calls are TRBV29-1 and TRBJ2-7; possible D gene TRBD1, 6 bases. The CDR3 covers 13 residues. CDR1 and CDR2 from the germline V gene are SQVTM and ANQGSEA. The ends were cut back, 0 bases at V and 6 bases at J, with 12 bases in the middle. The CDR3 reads CSVEDTGSGEQYF. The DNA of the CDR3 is TGCAGCGTTGAAGATACAGGGTCAGGCGAGCAGTACTTC.

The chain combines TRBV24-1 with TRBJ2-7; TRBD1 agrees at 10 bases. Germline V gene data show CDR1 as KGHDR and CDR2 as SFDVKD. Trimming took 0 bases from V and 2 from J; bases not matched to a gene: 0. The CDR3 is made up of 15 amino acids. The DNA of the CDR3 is TGTGCCACCAGTGATTTGGGGACAGGGGCCTACGAGCAGTACTTC. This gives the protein CATSDLGTGAYEQYF.

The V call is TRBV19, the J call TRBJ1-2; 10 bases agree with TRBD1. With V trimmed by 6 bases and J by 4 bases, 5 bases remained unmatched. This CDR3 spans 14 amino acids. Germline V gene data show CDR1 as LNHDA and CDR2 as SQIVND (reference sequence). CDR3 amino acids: CASSDRGLGYGYTF. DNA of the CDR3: TGTGCCAGTAGCGACAGGGGGCTGGGCTATGGCTACACCTTC. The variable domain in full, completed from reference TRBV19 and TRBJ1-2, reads DGGITQSPKYLFRKEGQNVTLSCEQNLNHDAMYWYRQDPGQGLRLIYYSQIVNDFQKGDIAEGYSVSREKKESFPLTVTSAQKNPTAFYLCASSDRGLGYGYTFGSGTRLTVV.

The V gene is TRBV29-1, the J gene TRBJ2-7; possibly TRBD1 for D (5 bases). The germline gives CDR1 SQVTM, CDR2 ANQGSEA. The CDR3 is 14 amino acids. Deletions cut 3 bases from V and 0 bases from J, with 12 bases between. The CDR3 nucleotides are TGCAGCGTTGAGAGAAGGGGAAGCTCCTACGAGCAGTACTTC. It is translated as CSVERRGSSYEQYF.

The CDR3 DNA follows: TGCGCCAGCAGCAGCGGACTAGCGGGGGGGCAAGAGACCCAGTACTTC. It specifies CASSSGLAGGQETQYF. The V call is TRBV5-1, the J call TRBJ2-5; the match to TRBD2 covers 15 bases. V gave up 4 bases and J gave up 2 bases; unmatched junction bases: 3. Germline CDR1 and CDR2: SGHRS and YFSETQ. The length of the CDR3 is 16 residues.

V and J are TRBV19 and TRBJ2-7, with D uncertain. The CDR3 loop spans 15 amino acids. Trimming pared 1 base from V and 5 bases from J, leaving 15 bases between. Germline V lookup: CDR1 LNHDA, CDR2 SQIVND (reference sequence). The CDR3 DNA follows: TGTGCCAGTAGTATAGCCGTTGTTGCGAGGAACGAGCAGTACTTC. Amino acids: CASSIAVVARNEQYF.

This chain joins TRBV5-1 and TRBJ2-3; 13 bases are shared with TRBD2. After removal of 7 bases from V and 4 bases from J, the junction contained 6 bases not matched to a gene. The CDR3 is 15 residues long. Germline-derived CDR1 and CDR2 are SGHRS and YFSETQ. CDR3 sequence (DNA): TGCGCCAGCGAACTAGCGGGGGGGCTCGCAGATACGCAGTATTTT. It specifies CASELAGGLADTQYF. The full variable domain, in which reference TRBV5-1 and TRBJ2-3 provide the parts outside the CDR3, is KAGVTQTPRYLIKTRGQQVTLSCSPISGHRSVSWYQQTPGQGLQFLFEYFSETQRNKGNFPGRFSGRQFSNSRSEMNVSTLELGDSALYLCASELAGGLADTQYFGPGTRLTVL.

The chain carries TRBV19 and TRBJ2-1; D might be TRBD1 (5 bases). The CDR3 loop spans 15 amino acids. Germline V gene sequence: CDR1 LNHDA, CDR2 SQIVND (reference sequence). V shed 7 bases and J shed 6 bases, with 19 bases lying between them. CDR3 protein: CASKSEGAETNEQFF. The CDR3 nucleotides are TGTGCCAGTAAATCTGAAGGGGCCGAAACCAATGAGCAGTTCTTC.

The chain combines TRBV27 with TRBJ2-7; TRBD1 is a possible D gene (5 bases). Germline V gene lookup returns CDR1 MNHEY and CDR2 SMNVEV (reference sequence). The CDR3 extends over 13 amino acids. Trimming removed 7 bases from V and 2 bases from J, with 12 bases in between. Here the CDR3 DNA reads TGTGCCAGCAAACCCGGACAACCCTACGAGCAGTACTTC. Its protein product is CASKPGQPYEQYF.

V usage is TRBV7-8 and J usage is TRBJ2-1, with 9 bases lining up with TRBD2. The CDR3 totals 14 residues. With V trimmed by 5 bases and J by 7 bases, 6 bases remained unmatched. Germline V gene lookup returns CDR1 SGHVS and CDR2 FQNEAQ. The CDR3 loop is CASSGSGSTNEQFF. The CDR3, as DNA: TGTGCCAGCAGCGGTAGCGGGAGCACGAATGAGCAGTTCTTC.

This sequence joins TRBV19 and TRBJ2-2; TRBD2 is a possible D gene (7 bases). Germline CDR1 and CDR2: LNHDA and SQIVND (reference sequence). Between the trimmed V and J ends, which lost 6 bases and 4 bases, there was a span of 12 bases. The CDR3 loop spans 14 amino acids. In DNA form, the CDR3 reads TGTGCCAGTAGCCGAGGGGGGGGCACCGGGGAGCTGTTTTTT. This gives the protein CASSRGGGTGELFF.

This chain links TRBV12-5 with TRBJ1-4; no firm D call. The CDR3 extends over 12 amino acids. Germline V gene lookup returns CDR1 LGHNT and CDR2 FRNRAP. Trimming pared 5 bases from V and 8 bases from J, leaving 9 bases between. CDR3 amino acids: CASGRVDEKLFF. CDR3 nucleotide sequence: TGTGCTAGTGGTCGGGTTGACGAAAAACTGTTTTTT.

The CDR3 DNA is TGTGCCAGCAGTTACCGCCGACATCCGTCTGGCTACACCTTC. Its translation: CASSYRRHPSGYTF. This chain connects TRBV6-5 to TRBJ1-2; D is unclear. Trimming shortened V by 2 bases and J by 7 bases, and 14 bases separated the two germline ends. Germline V gene sequence: CDR1 MNHEY, CDR2 SVGAGI. The CDR3 has 14 amino acids.

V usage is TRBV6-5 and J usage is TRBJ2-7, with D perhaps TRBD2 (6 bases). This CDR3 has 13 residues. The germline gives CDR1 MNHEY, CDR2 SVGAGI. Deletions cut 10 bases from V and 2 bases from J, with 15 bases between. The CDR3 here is CATKAGITYEQYF. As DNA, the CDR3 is TGTGCCACCAAGGCGGGGATAACCTACGAGCAGTACTTC.

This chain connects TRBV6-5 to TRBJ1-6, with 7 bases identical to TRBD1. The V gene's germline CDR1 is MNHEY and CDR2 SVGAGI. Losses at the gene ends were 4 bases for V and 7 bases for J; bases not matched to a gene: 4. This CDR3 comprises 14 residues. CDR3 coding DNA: TGTGCCAGCAGTTTGGGGACAGAGAATTCACCCCTCCACTTT. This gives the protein CASSLGTENSPLHF.